This TCR beta chain was retrieved from a study of tumor and adjacent non-tumor tissue in lung cancer. A modified ARM-PCR protocol with three rounds of nested PCR amplified TCRbeta. TCRdb re-derived calls from the multiplex PCR reads in MiXCR, one entry per CDR3 protein. The table records 220,000 or so distinct CDR3 sequences, about two thirds of them present only once. The template was RNA from unsorted bulk tissue. Newly diagnosed lung cancer patients had thoracic surgery in China, August–late 2014, without prior chemotherapy. The receptor comes from a man aged 60 to 75 with non-small cell lung cancer. The specimen was lung tumor tissue.

The CDR3: CASGLRSERVFTGELFF. Here the CDR3 DNA reads TGTGCCAGCGGCCTCCGGTCGGAGAGGGTATTCACCGGGGAGCTGTTTTTT. This sequence joins TRBV12-3 or TRBV12-4 and TRBJ2-2, with D possibly matching TRBD2 (5 bases). The CDR3 has 17 amino acids. Trimming took 8 bases from V and 4 from J, leaving 23 bases between them.